This TCR beta chain was documented in a study of chemoradiotherapy in HPV16-positive cancers. Data came from immunoSEQ multiplex PCR; TCRdb stores just in-frame clones and leaves some out. The table records about 12,000 clones, over 75% of them present only once. This clone appeared a single time. Germline CDR1 reads SGDLS; CDR2 reads YYNGEE. The V end lost 0 bases, the J end lost 6 bases, and 13 bases lay between the germline ends. The CDR3 loop spans 15 amino acids. Here the sequenced sample was blood, taken from a patient who underwent chemoradiotherapy. This chain joins TRBV9 and TRBJ1-5; tentative D call: TRBD1 (5 bases). The sequence derives from a human donor with HPV-associated anogenital cancer. Here the CDR3 DNA reads TGTGCCAGCAGCGTAGCGGAGGGGCCCGCTCAGCCCCAGCATTTT. As protein: CASSVAEGPAQPQHF.